These T cell receptor beta chains were read from a single sample in a study of beta chain features in type 1 diabetes. Clones were read by immunoSEQ multiplex PCR, and TCRdb kept only the in-frame ones, dropping some. Of more than 100,000 clones detected, under 30% appear once; the ten largest clones hold under 0.55%. The sequenced sample consisted of central memory CD4+ T cells from blood. The receptor source for this set is a woman aged 18-35 years with type 1 diabetes. Each CDR3 is given with its conserved first and last residue. D genes are given only for firm matches. A clone size is listed for some rows: how often the clone was seen (once, few, many), or a class if it is expanded.

TRBV19,-,-,TRBJ1-5,TGTGCCAGTAGTATAGAGGCCCTGGGCCGGGGTGAGAATAGCAATCAGCCCCAGCATTTT,CASSIEALGRGENSNQPQHF
TRBV6-5,-,many,TRBJ2-2,TGTGCCAGCAGTTACTCGAAATTAAGAGGGACCGGGGAGCTGTTTTTT,CASSYSKLRGTGELFF
TRBV2,-,few,TRBJ2-5,TGTGCCAGCAGCTCGTCGGGGGTGGGAGCGGAGACCCAGTACTTC,CASSSSGVGAETQYF
TRBV29-1,TRBD2,few,TRBJ2-6,TGCAGCGTTGCGGGAGGATTTTTTGGGGCCAACGTCCTGACTTTC,CSVAGGFFGANVLTF
TRBV6-5,-,few,TRBJ1-5,TGTGCCAGCAGTTCCAGGGTTAACTATCAGCCCCAGCATTTT,CASSSRVNYQPQHF
TRBV11-2,TRBD2,few,TRBJ2-5,TGTGCCAGCAGCTTTGGAACGGGCGCAGCGGGAGGGAAAGAGACCCAGTACTTC,CASSFGTGAAGGKETQYF
TRBV6-5,-,-,TRBJ1-4,TGTGCCAGCAGCCCCTCCTTCCGAGCGGAAAAACTGTTTTTT,CASSPSFRAEKLFF
TRBV29-1,TRBD1,few,TRBJ1-2,TGCAGCGTCGGACACGGACAGGGGGCTGGGGGCTACACCTTC,CSVGHGQGAGGYTF
TRBV7-8,-,few,TRBJ2-2,TGTGCCAGCAGCCCGCGGTCCGGGGACACCGGGGAGCTGTTTTTT,CASSPRSGDTGELFF
TRBV7-8,-,-,TRBJ1-4,TGTGCCAGCAGCCCAGGGTTGGCTGAAAAACTGTTTTTT,CASSPGLAEKLFF
TRBV14,TRBD1,-,TRBJ2-5,TGTGCCAGCAGCCCCTTGGGTGGAAGACAGGGGGCCGGAGAGACCCAGTACTTC,CASSPLGGRQGAGETQYF
TRBV18,-,few,TRBJ1-1,TGTGCCAGCTCATTAACCAAAGGGAGCACTGAAGCTTTCTTT,CASSLTKGSTEAFF
TRBV11-3,TRBD2,-,TRBJ2-1,TGTGCCAGCGGCCATTTTGGGGCGGGAGGGCCAGGTGAGCAGTTCTTC,CASGHFGAGGPGEQFF
TRBV6-6,-,-,TRBJ1-1,TGTGCCAGCAGTTACTCTGAGGCAGGGGAAGCTTTCTTT,CASSYSEAGEAFF
TRBV18,TRBD2,many,TRBJ2-5,TGTGCCAGCTCACCAGTTGTGCGGGAGGCGCGAGAGACCCAGTACTTC,CASSPVVREARETQYF
TRBV5-4,-,-,TRBJ1-4,TGTGCCAGCAGCTCTCAGGGGCGGTTTGGGGAAAAACTGTTTTTT,CASSSQGRFGEKLFF
TRBV6-6,-,few,TRBJ1-5,TGTGCCAGCAGTTATCAGGGAAGTGCGCATTTT,CASSYQGSAHF
TRBV19,-,few,TRBJ2-3,TGTGCCAGTAGTGCGCGGAGCCGCACAGATACGCAGTATTTT,CASSARSRTDTQYF
TRBV5-1,-,-,TRBJ2-7,TGCGCCAGCACCCCGGGGTACAGCTCCTACGAGCAGTACTTC,CASTPGYSSYEQYF
TRBV18,TRBD2,-,TRBJ2-5,TGTGCCAGCTCAGGCGGACTAGCGGAGACCCAGTACTTC,CASSGGLAETQYF
TRBV6-1,TRBD2,-,TRBJ2-6,TGTGCCAGCAGCGGGGGGAGCTCTGGGGCCAACGTCCTGACTTTC,CASSGGSSGANVLTF
TRBV18,-,-,TRBJ2-7,TGTGCCAGCTCACCAGGACAGAACTCCTACGAGCAGTACTTC,CASSPGQNSYEQYF
TRBV10-3,-,few,TRBJ2-7,TGTGCCATCAACCGGGGAGCTAACTCCTACGAGCAGTACTTC,CAINRGANSYEQYF
TRBV2,-,-,TRBJ1-5,TGTGCCAGCAGCCCCGCGGCCCGATCTCAGCCCCAGCATTTT,CASSPAARSQPQHF